Shown below are 9 T cell receptor beta chains from a single sample sequenced in a study of blood T cell repertoires in COVID-19. Clones were read by immunoSEQ multiplex PCR, and TCRdb kept only the in-frame ones, dropping some. Of around 82,000 clones in the sample, around nine tenths are singletons; the top ten hold 6.9%. The sequenced sample consisted of peripheral blood. Receptors originate from a human donor in a cohort sampled during active COVID-19.

The chain uses TRBV6-5 and TRBJ1-6; D is ambiguous. CDR1 MNHEY and CDR2 SVGAGI come from the germline V gene. The CDR3 is made up of 14 amino acids. V lost 8 bases to trimming and J lost 7 bases, with 15 bases between them. The CDR3 reads CASRGGTGNSPLHF. CDR3 coding DNA: TGTGCCAGCCGAGGTGGTACCGGCAATTCACCCCTCCACTTT.

The rearrangement uses TRBV5-1 and TRBJ1-5, with a weak D call TRBD1 (5 bases). Trimming took off 4 bases at V and 7 bases at J, with 18 bases between the two ends. Germline V gene data show CDR1 as SGHRS and CDR2 as YFSETQ. CDR3 length: 15 amino acids. The CDR3 loop reads CASSPRGDLGQPQHF. The CDR3, as DNA: TGCGCCAGCAGCCCGCGGGGGGACCTGGGGCAGCCCCAGCATTTT.

The V call is TRBV29-1, the J call TRBJ1-1, with TRBD1 matching over 11 bases. Trimming at V came to 5 bases and at J to 6 bases, leaving 5 bases not matched to a gene. The CDR3 sequence is 13 residues long. Per germline, CDR1 SQVTM and CDR2 ANQGSEA. The CDR3 nucleotides read TGCAGCGTTCGGTGGGGACAGGGGGCTGAAGCTTTCTTT. It is translated as CSVRWGQGAEAFF.

The chain uses TRBV19 and TRBJ2-1, with TRBD2 as a possible D gene (5 bases). Germline CDR1 reads LNHDA; CDR2 reads SQIVND (reference sequence). This CDR3 comprises 15 residues. With 3 bases removed from V and 5 bases from J, the gap between germline ends came to 14 bases. CDR3 sequence reads: CASSMEGGRNNEQFF. In DNA form, the CDR3 reads TGTGCCAGTAGTATGGAAGGCGGGCGCAACAATGAGCAGTTCTTC.

The rearrangement joins TRBV4-2 to TRBJ1-1; 8 bases align to TRBD1. This CDR3 has 16 amino acids. Germline values: CDR1 LGHNA, CDR2 YNFKEQ. After removal of 4 bases from V and 4 bases from J, the junction contained 11 bases not matched to a gene. CDR3 in amino acids: CASSRSLGQGSTEAFF. Here the CDR3 DNA reads TGTGCCAGCAGCCGGAGCCTCGGACAGGGTAGCACTGAAGCTTTCTTT.

This chain connects TRBV3-1 (or the pseudogene TRBV3-2) to TRBJ1-2; D possibly corresponds to TRBD1 (5 bases). Germline assignment: CDR1 LGHDT and CDR2 YNNKEL (reference sequence). V was pared by 3 bases and J by 0 bases, with 14 bases between. The CDR3 runs to 16 residues. For the CDR3, the DNA is TGTGCCAGCAGCCATATAGGGGCCGTCGCTAACTATGGCTACACCTTC. It specifies CASSHIGAVANYGYTF.

The CDR3 sequence is CSASRGVGYGYTF. The DNA of the CDR3 is TGCAGTGCTAGTCGGGGGGTTGGCTATGGCTACACCTTC. The rearrangement uses TRBV20-1 and TRBJ1-2; D possibly corresponds to TRBD1 (5 bases). Germline assignment: CDR1 DFQATT and CDR2 SNEGSKA (reference sequence). This CDR3 comprises 13 residues. Between the trimmed V and J ends, which lost 3 bases and 4 bases, there was a span of 12 bases.

V gene TRBV7-2 combines with J gene TRBJ2-5; 7 nucleotides match TRBD2. V shed 2 bases, J shed 4 bases, and the junction held 4 bases outside the gene matches. Germline CDR1 and CDR2: SGHTA and FQGNSA. The CDR3 has 14 residues. The CDR3 DNA sequence: TGTGCCAGCAGCTTATTTGGCGGGGGAGAGACCCAGTACTTC. Translation gives CASSLFGGGETQYF.

The chain joins TRBV5-6 to TRBJ1-1; tentatively, D is TRBD1 (5 bases). The germline gives CDR1 SGHDT, CDR2 YYEEEE. The V end was cut by 4 bases, the J end by 6 bases, with 16 bases between. The CDR3 extends over 14 amino acids. The CDR3 nucleotides are TGTGCCAGCAGCCCGGACACCTCAGTCCCTGAAGCTTTCTTT. This gives the protein CASSPDTSVPEAFF.